The 22 T cell receptor beta chains listed next were all sequenced from one sample in a study of T cell responses to AZD1222 COVID-19 vaccine. Clones were sequenced by immunoSEQ multiplex PCR, and TCRdb holds only the in-frame ones, with some missing. The table shows 100,000 to 150,000 clones, with 85% to 90% occurring only once. The sequences come from peripheral blood, collected on day 0 of AZD1222 vaccination. The receptors were sampled from an adult in good health.

The chain uses TRBV28 and TRBJ1-1, with TRBD1 as a possible D gene (5 bases). Trimming shortened V by 6 bases and J by 5 bases, and 10 bases separated the two germline ends. Germline V gene sequence: CDR1 MDHEN, CDR2 SYDVKM. The CDR3 is 12 amino acids. CDR3 region: CASRFRGTEAFF. The CDR3 bases are TGTGCCAGCAGATTTCGGGGGACTGAAGCTTTCTTT.

The CDR3 spells CASSHFARKLGELFF. The CDR3 bases are TGCGCCAGCAGCCACTTTGCGCGAAAACTGGGGGAGCTGTTTTTT. The chain is built from TRBV4-3 and TRBJ2-2; D call uncertain. This CDR3 region has 15 residues. Trimming pared 3 bases from V and 8 bases from J, leaving 16 bases between. Germline V lookup: CDR1 LGHNA, CDR2 YSLEER.

J is TRBJ2-2 and V is TRBV4-3; maybe TRBD1 (5 bases). Trimming pared 1 base from V and 7 bases from J, leaving 13 bases between. CDR1 is LGHNA and CDR2 is YSLEER in the germline V gene. This CDR3 comprises 15 residues. The CDR3: CASSQGNRGSGELFF. The CDR3 DNA reads as TGCGCCAGCAGCCAAGGAAATAGGGGCAGCGGGGAGCTGTTTTTT.

The chain couples TRBV19 to TRBJ2-5; D not certain. The germline V and J ends were trimmed by 0 bases and 4 bases, with 12 bases remaining between them. This CDR3 spans 15 amino acids. Germline lookup yields CDR1 LNHDA and CDR2 SQIVND (reference sequence). CDR3 nucleotide sequence: TGTGCCAGTAGTATAGAACCCCCACCAGGAGAGACCCAGTACTTC. It codes for CASSIEPPPGETQYF.

This sequence joins TRBV10-3 and TRBJ2-2, with D possibly called TRBD1 or TRBD2 (5 bases each). Germline V gives CDR1 ENHRY, CDR2 SYGVKD. With 7 bases removed from V and 0 bases from J, the gap between germline ends came to 12 bases. The CDR3 is 15 amino acids. The CDR3 sequence is CAITGTDANTGELFF. In nucleotides, the CDR3 is TGTGCCATCACAGGGACCGATGCGAACACCGGGGAGCTGTTTTTT.

The CDR3 region has the DNA TGTGCCATCAGTGAGGACAGATCTAATGAAAAACTGTTTTTT. This gives the protein CAISEDRSNEKLFF. The V call is TRBV10-3, the J call TRBJ1-4; D perhaps matches TRBD1 (5 bases). CDR1 is ENHRY, CDR2 SYGVKD, per germline. V lost 2 bases to trimming and J lost 3 bases, with 7 bases between them. The CDR3 extends over 14 amino acids.

The genes are TRBV7-9 and TRBJ2-7, with D uncertain. Trimming left V 3 bases short and J 2 bases short, with 11 bases between. CDR1 and CDR2 from the germline V gene are SEHNR and FQNEAQ (reference sequence). The CDR3 sequence is 14 residues long. CDR3 loop: CASSFGLAAYEQYF. The DNA of the CDR3 is TGTGCCAGCAGCTTCGGGTTGGCAGCCTACGAGCAGTACTTC.

The rearrangement links TRBV29-1 to TRBJ1-1; no firm D call. This CDR3 spans 11 amino acids. The V end lost 4 bases, the J end lost 3 bases, and 6 bases lay between the germline ends. From germline, CDR1 is SQVTM and CDR2 ANQGSEA. CDR3 region: CSVVGDTEAFF. The CDR3 DNA reads TGCAGCGTTGTCGGGGACACTGAAGCTTTCTTT.

This chain uses TRBV12-3 or TRBV12-4 with TRBJ2-1; D uncertain. With 10 bases removed from V and 6 bases from J, the gap between germline ends came to 13 bases. This CDR3 comprises 12 residues. The CDR3 is CANGVIGNEQFF. CDR3 bases: TGTGCCAATGGGGTAATCGGCAATGAGCAGTTCTTC.

The CDR3 region is CSTQLGNEQFF. The CDR3, as DNA: TGCAGCACTCAGTTAGGGAATGAGCAGTTCTTC. V usage is TRBV29-1 and J usage is TRBJ2-1, with D unresolved. V was shortened by 8 bases and J by 7 bases, with 12 bases between the two germline ends. Germline CDR1 is SQVTM and CDR2 is ANQGSEA. The CDR3 totals 11 residues.

The J gene is TRBJ1-1, the V gene TRBV4-3; TRBD1 agrees at 7 bases. Looked up from germline, CDR1 is LGHNA and CDR2 is YSLEER. The CDR3 is 15 amino acids. V gave up 0 bases and J gave up 1 base; unmatched junction bases: 2. CDR3 protein: CASSQDEGANTEAFF. CDR3 coding DNA: TGCGCCAGCAGCCAAGACGAGGGGGCGAACACTGAAGCTTTCTTT.

V is TRBV28 and J is TRBJ2-7; D remains unclear. Between the trimmed V and J ends, which lost 7 bases and 3 bases, there was a span of 13 bases. The CDR3 runs 13 residues. The germline V gene encodes CDR1 MDHEN and CDR2 SYDVKM. CDR3 nucleotides: TGTGCCAGCAAACCGGACGGACGCTACGAGCAGTACTTC. Protein product: CASKPDGRYEQYF.

The chain employs TRBV3-1 (or the pseudogene TRBV3-2) and TRBJ2-1; D is undetermined. Per the germline V gene, CDR1 is LGHDT and CDR2 is YNNKEL (reference sequence). V lost 3 bases to trimming and J lost 9 bases, with 33 bases between them. This CDR3 spans 20 amino acids. The chain's CDR3 is CASSHPYQTPSARALGEQFF. CDR3 nucleotide sequence: TGTGCCAGCAGCCACCCCTATCAGACCCCCAGCGCTCGGGCGCTCGGTGAGCAGTTCTTC.

V gene TRBV5-4 combines with J gene TRBJ1-5; the D is unclear. The CDR3 is 15 residues long. Germline-derived CDR1 and CDR2 are SGHNT and YYREEE (reference sequence). Trimming left V 0 bases short and J 3 bases short, with 10 bases between. CDR3 DNA sequence: TGTGCCAGCAGCTTGGGAGGGCAGACCAATCAGCCCCAGCATTTT. It yields the protein CASSLGGQTNQPQHF.

The chain is built from TRBV9 and TRBJ1-4; 7 bases align to TRBD1. This CDR3 has 14 amino acids. Germline CDR1 reads SGDLS; CDR2 reads YYNGEE. J was trimmed by 5 bases and V by 0 bases; bases with no gene match: 1. CDR3 in DNA: TGTGCCAGCAGCGTAGGGGACAGCAATGAAAAACTGTTTTTT. This translates into CASSVGDSNEKLFF.

The rearrangement uses TRBV9 and TRBJ1-2; possibly TRBD1 for D (6 bases). The germline V gene has CDR1 SGDLS and CDR2 YYNGEE. The CDR3 runs to 16 residues. V dropped 0 bases and J dropped 6 bases, with 18 bases sitting between them. In nucleotides, the CDR3 is TGTGCCAGCAGCGTAGATCCCCCGGGAGGGGGGCATGGCTACACCTTC. This encodes CASSVDPPGGGHGYTF. Complete variable domain (other parts from reference TRBV9 and TRBJ1-2): DSGVTQTPKHLITATGQRVTLRCSPRSGDLSVYWYQQSLDQGLQFLIQYYNGEERAKGNILERFSAQQFPDLHSELNLSSLELGDSALYFCASSVDPPGGGHGYTFGSGTRLTVV.

V gene TRBV10-2 combines with J gene TRBJ2-7; D call uncertain. The CDR3 loop spans 16 amino acids. CDR1 WSHSY and CDR2 SAAADI come from the germline V gene. The V end was cut by 3 bases, the J end by 6 bases, with 21 bases between. This CDR3 is CASSEHPQGQAPEQYF. The CDR3 region has the DNA TGCGCCAGCAGTGAACATCCCCAAGGGCAGGCCCCCGAGCAGTACTTC.

The chain couples TRBV5-1 to TRBJ2-2, with TRBD2 matching over 10 bases. Per germline, CDR1 SGHRS and CDR2 YFSETQ. The CDR3 spans 16 residues. The junction had 4 bases not matched to a gene; V was cut back by 5 bases and J by 0 bases. The CDR3 sequence is CASRASGGANTGELFF. The CDR3 DNA follows: TGCGCCAGCAGGGCTAGCGGGGGCGCGAACACCGGGGAGCTGTTTTTT.

The rearrangement joins TRBV27 to TRBJ1-4; 10 bases line up with TRBD1. The J segment lost 3 bases and the V segment lost 2 bases, leaving 3 bases of the junction unmatched. The CDR3 contains 16 residues. The germline gives CDR1 MNHEY, CDR2 SMNVEV (reference sequence). The DNA of the CDR3 is TGTGCCAGCAGTTTAGACAGGGGGCTACCTAATGAAAAACTGTTTTTT. Translated: CASSLDRGLPNEKLFF.

CDR3 amino acids: CASREGGNEQYF. The CDR3 DNA sequence: TGCGCCAGCAGAGAGGGGGGAAACGAGCAGTACTTC. The chain links TRBV5-1 to TRBJ2-7; D possibly matches TRBD1 or TRBD2 (6 bases each). The germline V gene encodes CDR1 SGHRS and CDR2 YFSETQ. This CDR3 contains 12 residues. V was clipped by 5 bases and J by 5 bases, with 11 bases between them.

The chain combines TRBV15 with TRBJ1-4; unclear D gene. The CDR3 is 13 residues long. Per germline, CDR1 LNHNV and CDR2 YYDKDF (reference sequence). Trimming shortened V by 5 bases and J by 7 bases, and 11 bases separated the two germline ends. The CDR3 here is CATSPPRREKLFF. Here the CDR3 DNA reads TGTGCCACCAGCCCCCCACGCCGTGAAAAACTGTTTTTT.

This clone was recorded once. CDR3 nucleotides: TGTGCCAGTAGCAGCGGGGGCGGTTACAATCAGCCCCAGCATTTT. Translating it yields CASSSGGGYNQPQHF. The chain has TRBV19 and TRBJ1-5, with D perhaps TRBD1 (6 bases). Germline CDR1 reads LNHDA; CDR2 reads SQIVND (reference sequence). The germline V and J ends were trimmed by 6 bases and 3 bases, with 15 bases remaining between them. The CDR3 length is 15 residues.